This is a list of T cell receptor beta chains from one sample in a study of cytomegalovirus exposure and HLA in healthy donors. The data were produced by immunoSEQ multiplex PCR, yet TCRdb's version contains in-frame clones alone and is incomplete. In the table there are about 99,000 clones, approximately 80% of which are singletons. The sequencing sample was made of PBMCs. These TCRs come from a man in his forties or fifties in good health and CMV-seronegative. The CDR3 runs from the conserved cysteine through the conserved F or W. A D gene is named only where the DNA matches it firmly. A row's size may be missing; if present it is once, few, many or a size class.

>TRBV10-3|NA|NA|TRBJ2-1
TGTGCCATCAGGGGGGGACGGAACAATGAGCAGTTCTTC
CAIRGGRNNEQFF
>TRBV28|TRBD1|NA|TRBJ2-7
TGTGCCAGCAGTTTCAATCTTCAGGACAGGGCCTACGAGCAGTACTTC
CASSFNLQDRAYEQYF
>TRBV30|TRBD1|once|TRBJ1-5
TGTGCCTGGAACAGGGGGCCTTTAAGCAATCAGCCCCAGCATTTT
CAWNRGPLSNQPQHF
>TRBV27|TRBD1|NA|TRBJ1-1
TGTGCCAGCAGTTTATTGGGACAGGCGAACACTGAAGCTTTCTTT
CASSLLGQANTEAFF
>TRBV7-9|NA|NA|TRBJ2-7
TGTGCCAGCAGCTTAGGGACACACTACGAGCAGTACTTC
CASSLGTHYEQYF
>TRBV29-1|NA|NA|TRBJ2-1
TGCAGCGTTGAACCCGTTTTGGGAGCGGGTTCTGAGCAGTTCTTC
CSVEPVLGAGSEQFF
>TRBV28|TRBD1|NA|TRBJ1-5
TGTGCCAGCAGTTCACCAGGGGGCTCAGGGAGTCCCCAGCATTTT
CASSSPGGSGSPQHF
>TRBV7-9|NA|NA|TRBJ1-2
TGTGCCAGCAGCTTAGTTTCAGGGAACTATGGCTACACCTTC
CASSLVSGNYGYTF
>TRBV6-6|NA|once|TRBJ2-2
TGTGCCAGCAGTACGACTAACAGCGCCGGGGAGCTGTTTTTT
CASSTTNSAGELFF
>TRBV27|TRBD1|NA|TRBJ2-7
TGTGCCAGCAGCCCTGACAGGGCCACCTTTCCCGAGCAGTACTTC
CASSPDRATFPEQYF
>TRBV6-5|NA|once|TRBJ1-1
TGTGCCAGCAGCCGACCTCGCAGGGTAGGGACTGAAGCTTTCTTT
CASSRPRRVGTEAFF
>TRBV6-1|TRBD2|NA|TRBJ2-4
TGTGCCAGCAGTGAAGCGGGCCTAGCGGGAGGCGTGTGGAACATTCAGTACTTC
CASSEAGLAGGVWNIQYF
>TRBV28|TRBD2|NA|TRBJ2-5
TGTGCCAGCAGTTTATTCCACATGGGGAGGGGCCAAGAGACCCAGTACTTC
CASSLFHMGRGQETQYF
>TRBV28|NA|once|TRBJ1-3
TGTGCCAGCAGTTATTCTGGGAACAGGACCATATATTTT
CASSYSGNRTIYF
>TRBV6-5|NA|NA|TRBJ1-5
TGTGCCAGCAGTTTAATGTTGGGGCAGGGGAATCAGCCCCAGCATTTT
CASSLMLGQGNQPQHF
>TRBV7-9|NA|NA|TRBJ2-1
TGTGCCAGCAGCTTAAGCCCTGAGCAGTTCTTC
CASSLSPEQFF
>TRBV7-2|NA|NA|TRBJ1-5
TGTGCCAGCAGCGCAGACTGGAATCAGCCCCAGCATTTT
CASSADWNQPQHF
>TRBV5-4|TRBD1|NA|TRBJ2-5
TGTGCCAGCAGCTCCCGGGACAGGGGTGGAGAGACCCAGTACTTC
CASSSRDRGGETQYF
>TRBV28|TRBD2|once|TRBJ2-5
TGTGCCAGCAGCCTAGCGGGAGGGCCCCTTGAGACCCAGTACTTC
CASSLAGGPLETQYF
>TRBV4-1|NA|few|TRBJ1-5
TGCGCCAGCAGCCAAGATTTTAATTTCGGGGGGAGCAATCAGCCCCAGCATTTT
CASSQDFNFGGSNQPQHF
>TRBV28|NA|NA|TRBJ2-7
TGTGCCAGCAGTGATCCAGCGGGTAGCTACGAGCAGTACTTC
CASSDPAGSYEQYF
>TRBV2|TRBD1|NA|TRBJ2-1
TGTGCCAGCAGCTCGGACAGGGGCTCCTACAATGAGCAGTTCTTC
CASSSDRGSYNEQFF
>TRBV5-1|TRBD2|NA|TRBJ2-1
TGCGCCAGCAGCCAGGGACTAGCGGGGTACAATGAGCAGTTCTTC
CASSQGLAGYNEQFF
>TRBV6-1|NA|NA|TRBJ1-4
TGTGCCAGCAGATCCACAGGTTCTGAAAAACTGTTTTTT
CASRSTGSEKLFF
>TRBV10-1|NA|NA|TRBJ2-7
TGCGCCAGCAGTGAGGACAGGCTGGGTGGTTACGAGCAGTACTTC
CASSEDRLGGYEQYF
>TRBV5-1|TRBD2|NA|TRBJ2-5
TGCGCCAGCAGCTTAGCGGGGGCCTTCCAAGAGACCCAGTACTTC
CASSLAGAFQETQYF
>TRBV27|NA|NA|TRBJ2-7
TGTGCCAGCAGTCCAGACACGGTGAGCTCCTACGAGCAGTACTTC
CASSPDTVSSYEQYF
>TRBV5-1|NA|once|TRBJ2-7
TGCGCCAGCAGCTTGGTGAGCCGGAGCAACGAGCAGTACTTC
CASSLVSRSNEQYF
>TRBV28|NA|once|TRBJ1-5
TGTGCCAGCAGGCCGGGTGGGCAGCCCCAGCATTTT
CASRPGGQPQHF
>TRBV2|TRBD1|NA|TRBJ1-1
TGTGCCAGCAGTCCCAAGACAGGGGGCGTAACTGAAGCTTTCTTT
CASSPKTGGVTEAFF
>TRBV27|TRBD1|NA|TRBJ2-7
TGTGCCAGCAGTCACTTTGGAAGGGACAGGGGATTCACCTACGAGCAGTACTTC
CASSHFGRDRGFTYEQYF
>TRBV7-9|NA|NA|TRBJ1-5
TGTGCCAGCAGCGAAGACAGAGGCCCCAATCAGCCCCAGCATTTT
CASSEDRGPNQPQHF
>TRBV30|TRBD2|once|TRBJ2-2
TGTGCCTGGAGGCTAGCGGGGGGGGGTACCGGGGAGCTGTTTTTT
CAWRLAGGGTGELFF
>TRBV5-4|TRBD1|few|TRBJ2-7
TGTGCCAGCAGCTTACCGGGACAGGCCCACGAGCAGTACTTC
CASSLPGQAHEQYF
>TRBV2|NA|few|TRBJ1-1
TGTGCCAGCGAACAGGGATCCCTGAACACTGAAGCTTTCTTT
CASEQGSLNTEAFF
>TRBV19|NA|NA|TRBJ2-3
TGTGCCAGTAGTATAGTACTTCAACCGGCAGATACGCAGTATTTT
CASSIVLQPADTQYF
>TRBV5-6|TRBD1|NA|TRBJ2-7
TGTGCCAGCAGCTTGGGCCCCGGACAGGTGAGCTCCTACGAGCAGTACTTC
CASSLGPGQVSSYEQYF
>TRBV28|NA|NA|TRBJ1-1
TGTGCCAGCAGTTTCTCGTTTGCGGTCACTGAAGCTTTCTTT
CASSFSFAVTEAFF
>TRBV5-3|TRBD1|medium-sized|TRBJ2-1
TGTGCCAGAAGCTTCCCTCCCGACAGGGGTGGCTACAATGAGCAGTTCTTC
CARSFPPDRGGYNEQFF
>TRBV25-1|TRBD1|once|TRBJ1-1
TGTGCCAGCGGCGGGACAGCGAACACTGAAGCTTTCTTT
CASGGTANTEAFF
>TRBV10-3|NA|few|TRBJ1-2
TGTGCCATCAGTGAAGAGAGAGACTATGGCTACACCTTC
CAISEERDYGYTF
>TRBV14|NA|NA|TRBJ2-5
TGTGCCAGCAGCCAAGATAGGGGGGGCCTGGGGACCCAGTACTTC
CASSQDRGGLGTQYF
>TRBV4-1|NA|once|TRBJ2-2
TGCGCCAGCAGCTTGACTTGGGCCGGGGAGCTGTTTTTT
CASSLTWAGELFF
>TRBV7-2|TRBD1|once|TRBJ2-7
TGTGCCAGCAGCAATTCCGGGACAGGGCCCTACGAGCAGTACTTC
CASSNSGTGPYEQYF
>TRBV19|NA|once|TRBJ2-1
TGTGCCAGTAGTAAGATTGGGAGCGATGAGCAGTTCTTC
CASSKIGSDEQFF
>TRBV30|TRBD1|NA|TRBJ1-3
TGTGCCTGGAGTCGGGACAGCGGCTCTGGAAACACCATATATTTT
CAWSRDSGSGNTIYF
>TRBV5-1|TRBD2|NA|TRBJ2-7
TGCGCCAGCAGCTTGGTAGCGGGAACTGGGGAGCAGTACTTC
CASSLVAGTGEQYF
>TRBV18|TRBD1|NA|TRBJ2-7
TGTGCCAGCTCACATACGGGACAGCCCTCCTACGAGCAGTACTTC
CASSHTGQPSYEQYF
>TRBV5-6|NA|NA|TRBJ1-1
TGTGCCAGCAGCTTGGTCACGGGGATGAACACTGAAGCTTTCTTT
CASSLVTGMNTEAFF
>TRBV7-2|NA|NA|TRBJ1-2
TGTGCCAGCAGCGTAGCCCAGGTTAACTATGGCTACACCTTC
CASSVAQVNYGYTF
>TRBV28|NA|NA|TRBJ2-7
TGTGCCAGCACAGTTTTCCCACAGGGCGAGCAGTACTTC
CASTVFPQGEQYF
>TRBV15|NA|NA|TRBJ1-1
TGTGCCACCAGCAGAGATCGAGGGAGAACTGAAGCTTTCTTT
CATSRDRGRTEAFF
>TRBV4-1|NA|NA|TRBJ1-3
TGCGCCAGCAGCCCCGACATGAGCTCTGGAAACACCATATATTTT
CASSPDMSSGNTIYF